This T cell receptor (beta chain) came from a study of blood T cells in healthy people across ages. Study-wide findings and caveats: Long-lived donors carried more naive CD4+ cells and greater diversity than aged donors.

Notes on this clonotype: Antigen unknown.

A second PCR of roughly 7 to 11 cycles used a sample-barcoded 5' primer and a J-beta primer mix. The template-switch adaptor, which had 12 random nucleotides, put a tag on each cDNA molecule. TCRdb re-derived calls from the 5' RACE reads in MiXCR, one entry per CDR3 protein. In the table there are 1.4 million or so distinct CDR3 sequences, 35% to 45% of which are singletons. V dropped 5 bases and J dropped 5; count of bases not matched to a gene: 3. Germline-derived CDR1 and CDR2 are SNHLY and FYNNEI. The CDR3 is 13 amino acids. Staff drew approximately 9.1 milliliters of peripheral blood from each donor.

This sequence was found in a woman between 18 and 29 years old in good health. The gene calls are TRBV2 and TRBJ2-5, with 9 bases matching TRBD1. Material for sequencing was blood. DNA for the CDR3: TGTGCCAGCAGTTGGACAGGGGCTGAGACCCAGTACTTC. It yields the protein CASSWTGAETQYF.